Here is one T cell receptor (beta chain) with its context. This CDR3 region has 18 residues. The data derive from a study of blood T cell repertoires in COVID-19. Study at large: Material from acute and convalescent COVID-19 was sourced from the United States, Italy and Spain. PBMCs, B-cell-depleted T cells, or T cells provided the cDNA or gDNA that made up the material.

As originally analysed: The assay estimated nucleated cells by amplifying reference gene primers. Produced via immunoSEQ multiplex PCR; TCRdb's table is partial and in-frame only. From that table come the V and J calls and clone size; the DNA was used to work out D and trimming. Here the sample spans 25,000 to 35,000 clones, approximately 80% being singletons. Material: peripheral blood. The sequence derives from a man between 65 and 80 years old with active COVID-19. The rearrangement uses TRBV21-1 and TRBJ1-4; the tabulated D call, TRBD1, remains unverified against the DNA. TRBV21-1 constitutes a pseudogene. CDR3 residues: CASSKCCRANTINEKLFF. CDR3 nucleotides: TGTGCCAGCAGCAAATGTTGCAGGGCGAATACCATTAATGAAAAACTGTTTTTT.